The clone carrying this T cell receptor (beta chain) was detected ten times or more. Its antigen remains unknown. TCRdb itself ran the 5' RACE reads through MiXCR, one entry per CDR3 protein. The table includes tens of thousands of distinct CDR3 sequences, under 4.5% detected once. This specimen belongs to a study of neurological immune-mediated disorders. Findings and caveats of the study: For the multiple sclerosis repertoire cluster, no association with any clinical or MRI feature was found. HTLV-1-associated myelopathy had the most TCR clonal expansion, while multiple sclerosis had the least, a level that fell below healthy controls. Phylogenetic grouping placed 18 of 34 multiple sclerosis patients' repertoires in one related-CDR3 cluster, a possible signature.

The sequence was obtained from a woman aged 45-60 years with multiple sclerosis. Sequencing was performed on PBMCs.

The CDR3 is CSAGGASGGAYEQYF. CDR3 nucleotide sequence: TGCAGTGCTGGAGGGGCCAGCGGGGGGGCTTACGAGCAGTACTTC. V usage is TRBV20-1 and J usage is TRBJ2-7, with 10 bases identical to TRBD2. V was clipped by 5 bases and J by 4 bases; unmatched bases: 11. Germline V lookup: CDR1 DFQATT, CDR2 SNEGSKA (reference sequence). The CDR3 contains 15 residues.